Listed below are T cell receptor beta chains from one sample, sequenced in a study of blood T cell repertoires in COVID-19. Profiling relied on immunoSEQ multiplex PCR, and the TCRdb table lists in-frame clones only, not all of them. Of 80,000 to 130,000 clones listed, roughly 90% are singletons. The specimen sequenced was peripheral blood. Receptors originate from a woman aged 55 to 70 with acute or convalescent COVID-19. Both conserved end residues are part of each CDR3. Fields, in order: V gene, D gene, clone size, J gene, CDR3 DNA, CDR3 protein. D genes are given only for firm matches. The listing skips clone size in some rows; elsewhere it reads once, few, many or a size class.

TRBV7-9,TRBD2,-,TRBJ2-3,TGTGCCAGCAGCTTAAATAGCGGGAGGGCCACAGATACGCAGTATTTT,CASSLNSGRATDTQYF
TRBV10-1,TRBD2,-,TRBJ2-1,TGCGCCAGCAGTAAACTAGCGGGAGGCAATGAGCAGTTCTTC,CASSKLAGGNEQFF
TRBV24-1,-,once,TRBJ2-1,TGTGCCACCAGTGATACCCCGCCCGGGGAGCAGTTCTTC,CATSDTPPGEQFF
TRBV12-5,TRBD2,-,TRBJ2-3,TGTGCTAGTGGTTTGATGGTAGCGGGAGTTAGTGATACGCAGTATTTT,CASGLMVAGVSDTQYF
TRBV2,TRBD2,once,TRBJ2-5,TGTGCCAGCAACCGACTAGCGGGATCACAAGAGACCCAGTACTTC,CASNRLAGSQETQYF
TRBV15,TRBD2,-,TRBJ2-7,TGTGCCACCAGCAGGGGGGGGTCCTACGAGCAGTACTTC,CATSRGGSYEQYF
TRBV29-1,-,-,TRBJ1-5,TGCAGCGTTGTTTATGGAACAGATAGCAATCAGCCCCAGCATTTT,CSVVYGTDSNQPQHF
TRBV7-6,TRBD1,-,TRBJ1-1,TGTGCCAGCAGCTTAATAGGGGCCGGACAGGGGGGCACTGAAGCTTTCTTT,CASSLIGAGQGGTEAFF
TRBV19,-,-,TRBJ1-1,TGTGCCAGTGGTGGACAGTGGGGAAACACTGAAGCTTTCTTT,CASGGQWGNTEAFF
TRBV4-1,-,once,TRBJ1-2,TGCGCCAGCAGCCAACCGGGGGGGACCACTTATGGCTACACCTTC,CASSQPGGTTYGYTF
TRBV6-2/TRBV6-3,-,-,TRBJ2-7,TGTGCCAGCAGCCCCGTAGACTACGAGCAGTACTTC,CASSPVDYEQYF
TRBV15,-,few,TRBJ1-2,TGTGCCACCAGCAGTGGACAGTATGGCTACACCTTC,CATSSGQYGYTF
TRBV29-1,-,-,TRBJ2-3,TGCAGCGTGCGGGGTTCAATGTCCGTCCTGAGCACAGATACGCAGTATTTT,CSVRGSMSVLSTDTQYF
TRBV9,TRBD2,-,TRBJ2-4,TGTGCCAGCAGCCCCGGGACTAGCGGCCTAGCCAAAAACATTCAGTACTTC,CASSPGTSGLAKNIQYF
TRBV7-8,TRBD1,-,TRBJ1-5,TGTGCCAGCAGCTCCTACAGGGGGCGGGATCAGCCCCAGCATTTT,CASSSYRGRDQPQHF
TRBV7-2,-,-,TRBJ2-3,TGTGCCAGCAGCTACCGGGGGAGCACAGATACGCAGTATTTT,CASSYRGSTDTQYF
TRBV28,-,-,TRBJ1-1,TGTGCCAGCAGTTTAACAGGGTCGTCAGCTTTCTTT,CASSLTGSSAFF
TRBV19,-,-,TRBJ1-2,TGTGCCAGTAGTATTGGTACCAGGGAGGCTGACTATGGCTACACCTTC,CASSIGTREADYGYTF
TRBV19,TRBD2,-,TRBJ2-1,TGTGCCAGTAGTATAGGACTAGCGGGGGGGGCGAAGCAGTTCTTC,CASSIGLAGGAKQFF
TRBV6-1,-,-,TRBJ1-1,TGTGCCAGCAGTGAAGCCGCGGCAGACACTGAAGCTTTCTTT,CASSEAAADTEAFF
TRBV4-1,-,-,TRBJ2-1,TGCGCCAGCAGCCAAGATTCCGGGATTTTCAGTGAGCAGTTCTTC,CASSQDSGIFSEQFF
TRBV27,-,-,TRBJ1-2,TGTGCCAGCAGTTTTTGGTCAGGCTATGGCTACACCTTC,CASSFWSGYGYTF
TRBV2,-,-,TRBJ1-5,TGTGCCAGCAGTGGGTCGGGGGGCAATCAGCCCCAGCATTTT,CASSGSGGNQPQHF
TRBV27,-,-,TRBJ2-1,TGTGCCAGCAGTTTATCACCCCCAGCGGAACTAAGCTCCTACAATGAGCAGTTCTTC,CASSLSPPAELSSYNEQFF
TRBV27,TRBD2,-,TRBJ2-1,TGTGCCAGCAGTTTCGACCTAGCGGCATCCTACAATGAGCAGTTCTTC,CASSFDLAASYNEQFF
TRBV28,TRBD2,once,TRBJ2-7,TGTGCCACAACATCTAGCGGGAGGTTTCACGAGCAGTACTTC,CATTSSGRFHEQYF
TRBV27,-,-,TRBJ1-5,TGTGCCAGCAGTAACTCCGGGAACCAACAGCCCCAGCATTTT,CASSNSGNQQPQHF
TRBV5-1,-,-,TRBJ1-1,TGCGCCAGTTACCCAGGGGCAGGGGAAACTGAAGCTTTCTTT,CASYPGAGETEAFF
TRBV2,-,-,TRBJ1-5,TGTGCCAGCAGTGAGCCCCTTTCCAGTCATCAGCCCCAGCATTTT,CASSEPLSSHQPQHF
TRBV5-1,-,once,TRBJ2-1,TGCGCCAGCAACCAAATGGGAGACTACAATGAGCAGTTCTTC,CASNQMGDYNEQFF
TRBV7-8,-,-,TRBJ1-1,TGTGCCAGCAGGTCGTCCCCCGGTAGCTCCCTTGAAGCTTTCTTT,CASRSSPGSSLEAFF
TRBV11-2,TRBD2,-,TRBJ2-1,TGTGCCAGCAGCCCCCTAGCGGGGTACAATGAGCAGTTCTTC,CASSPLAGYNEQFF
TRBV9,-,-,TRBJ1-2,TGTGCCAGCAGCCTGGGGACGGGGGGGAACTATGGCTACACCTTC,CASSLGTGGNYGYTF
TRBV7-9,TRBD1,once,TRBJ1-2,TGTGCCAGCAGCTCCGAGCGAGGACAGGGAAGCTCCTATGGCTACACCTTC,CASSSERGQGSSYGYTF
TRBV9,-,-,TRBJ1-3,TGTGCCAGCAGCGTACCAGATGCTGGAAACACCATATATTTT,CASSVPDAGNTIYF
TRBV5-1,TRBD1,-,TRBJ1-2,TGCGCCAGCAGCTTGCGGACAGGGGGCGCAAACTATGGCTACACCTTC,CASSLRTGGANYGYTF
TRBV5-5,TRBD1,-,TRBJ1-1,TGTGCCAGCAGCACAGGACAGGGGATCTTAGGAGCTTTCTTT,CASSTGQGILGAFF
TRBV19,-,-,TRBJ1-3,TGTGCCAGTGCTCTCCTGGGGCAGGCCAACTCCGCTTGGAGGGGAGCTGGAAACACCATATATTTT,CASALLGQANSAWRGAGNTIYF
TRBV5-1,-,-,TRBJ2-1,TGCGCCAGCAGCTTACCAGGGCCCACTTTTGATGAGCAGTTCTTC,CASSLPGPTFDEQFF
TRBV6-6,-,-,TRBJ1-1,TGTGCCAGCAGACAGGGCAGTTCGAACACTGAAGCTTTCTTT,CASRQGSSNTEAFF
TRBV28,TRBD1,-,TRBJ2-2,TGTGCCAGCAGTTACCCTCCTGGACAGGGGAGAACCGGGGAGCTGTTTTTT,CASSYPPGQGRTGELFF
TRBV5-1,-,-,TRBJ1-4,TGCGCCAGCAGCTCAGGGAATCCAACTAATGAAAAACTGTTTTTT,CASSSGNPTNEKLFF
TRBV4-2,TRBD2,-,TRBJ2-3,TGTGCCAGCAGCCAAGACCCTGGGGGGGGAGGTACCACAGATACGCAGTATTTT,CASSQDPGGGGTTDTQYF
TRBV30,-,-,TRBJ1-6,TGTGCCTGGAGTCCTCAGGGAGGGACATCGGGAATTCGACCTAATTCACCCCTCCACTTT,CAWSPQGGTSGIRPNSPLHF
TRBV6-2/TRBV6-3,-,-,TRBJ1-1,TGTGCCAGCAGTCGTACAGCTGAAGCTTTCTTT,CASSRTAEAFF
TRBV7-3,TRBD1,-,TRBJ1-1,TGTGCCAGCAGCAAAGACAGGGGGACTGAAGCTTTCTTT,CASSKDRGTEAFF
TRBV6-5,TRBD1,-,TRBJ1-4,TGTGCCAGCAGTCTCATACAGGGGGCGCAGGGAAAACTGTTTTTT,CASSLIQGAQGKLFF
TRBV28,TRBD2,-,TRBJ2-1,TGTGCCAGCAGTTTGTATAGCGGGAGAGCTTACAATGAGCAGTTCTTC,CASSLYSGRAYNEQFF
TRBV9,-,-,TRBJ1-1,TGTGCCAGCAGCGTAGGGTGGGCGAACACTGAAGCTTTCTTT,CASSVGWANTEAFF
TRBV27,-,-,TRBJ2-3,TGTGCCAGCAGGGCTCCTCACTACACAGATACGCAGTATTTT,CASRAPHYTDTQYF
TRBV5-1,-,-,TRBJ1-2,TGCGCCAGCAGCTTCGACAGCCCTTATGGCTACACCTTC,CASSFDSPYGYTF
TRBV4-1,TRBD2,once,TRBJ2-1,TGCGCCAGCAGCCAAGAGACTAGCGGGAGCTTCGGGCAGTTCTTC,CASSQETSGSFGQFF
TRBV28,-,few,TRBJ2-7,TGTGCCAGCAGCCCTAACAGGGACGAGCAGTACTTC,CASSPNRDEQYF
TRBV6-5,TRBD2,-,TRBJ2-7,TGTGCCAGCAGTCAAAGCGGGACCACCTACGAGCAGTACTTC,CASSQSGTTYEQYF
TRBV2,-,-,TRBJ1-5,TGTGCCAGCAGTGAATGGGGGCCTAATCAGCCCCAGCATTTT,CASSEWGPNQPQHF